These 2 T cell receptor beta chains came from one sample sequenced in a study of blood T cell repertoires in COVID-19. Here immunoSEQ multiplex PCR was the method, and the copy in TCRdb shows in-frame clones only, minus some. The sample has 360,000 or so clones, about 90% seen once. Sequenced sample: peripheral blood. These receptors were taken from a man between 18 and 35 years old with active or convalescent COVID-19.

The CDR3 coding sequence is TGCGCCAGCCGTATCGAGGGGGTGGATGAGCAGTTCTTC. Its protein is CASRIEGVDEQFF. V gene TRBV5-1 combines with J gene TRBJ2-1; perhaps TRBD1 as D (6 bases). Germline V gene sequence: CDR1 SGHRS, CDR2 YFSETQ. Trimming left V 7 bases short and J 8 bases short, with 16 bases between. CDR3 length: 13 residues. Based on the CDR3 plus reference TRBV5-1 and TRBJ2-1, the full variable domain is KAGVTQTPRYLIKTRGQQVTLSCSPISGHRSVSWYQQTPGQGLQFLFEYFSETQRNKGNFPGRFSGRQFSNSRSEMNVSTLELGDSALYLCASRIEGVDEQFFGPGTRLTVL.

This clone appeared a single time. The V gene is TRBV6-5, the J gene TRBJ1-1, with D unclear. This CDR3 region has 15 residues. Trimming removed 10 bases from V and 0 bases from J, with 18 bases in between. The germline gives CDR1 MNHEY, CDR2 SVGAGI. The CDR3 DNA reads as TGTGCCACCCTACCCCGCGGCCAGTTGAACACTGAAGCTTTCTTT. The encoded protein is CATLPRGQLNTEAFF.